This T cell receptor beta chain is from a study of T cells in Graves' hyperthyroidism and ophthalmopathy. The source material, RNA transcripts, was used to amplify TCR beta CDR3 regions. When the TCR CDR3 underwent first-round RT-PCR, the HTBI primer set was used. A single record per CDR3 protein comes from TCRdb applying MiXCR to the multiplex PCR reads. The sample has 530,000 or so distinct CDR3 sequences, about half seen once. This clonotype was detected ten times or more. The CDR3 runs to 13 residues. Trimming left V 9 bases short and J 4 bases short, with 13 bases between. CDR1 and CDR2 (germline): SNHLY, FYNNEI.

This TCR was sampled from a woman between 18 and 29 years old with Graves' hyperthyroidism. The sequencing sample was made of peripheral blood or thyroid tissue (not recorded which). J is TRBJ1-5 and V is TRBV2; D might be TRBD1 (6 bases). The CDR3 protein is CARGTSLNQPQHF. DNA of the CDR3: TGTGCCAGGGGGACAAGTTTAAATCAGCCCCAGCATTTT. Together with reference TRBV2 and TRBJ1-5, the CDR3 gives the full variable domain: EPEVTQTPSHQVTQMGQEVILRCVPISNHLYFYWYRQILGQKVEFLVSFYNNEISEKSEIFDDQFSVERPDGSNFTLKIRSTKLEDSAMYFCARGTSLNQPQHFGDGTRLSIL.